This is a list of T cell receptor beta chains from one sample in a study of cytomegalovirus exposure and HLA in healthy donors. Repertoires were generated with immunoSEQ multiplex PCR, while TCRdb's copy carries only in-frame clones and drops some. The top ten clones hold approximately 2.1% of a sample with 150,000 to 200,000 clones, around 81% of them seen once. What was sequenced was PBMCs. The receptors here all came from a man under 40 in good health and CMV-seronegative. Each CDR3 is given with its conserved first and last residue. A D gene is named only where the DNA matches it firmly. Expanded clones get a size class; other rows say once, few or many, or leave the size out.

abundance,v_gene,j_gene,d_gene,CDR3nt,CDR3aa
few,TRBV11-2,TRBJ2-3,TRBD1,TGTGCCAGCAGCTACGACAGGGTGTTTGGGGATACGCAGTATTTT,CASSYDRVFGDTQYF
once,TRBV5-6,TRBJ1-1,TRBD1,TGTGCCAGCAGCGAAGCAGGGGGCGCGGACACTGAAGCTTTCTTT,CASSEAGGADTEAFF
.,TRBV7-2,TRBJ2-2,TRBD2,TGTGCCAGCAGCCAATTGGTAGCGGGATCCGGGGAGCTGTTTTTT,CASSQLVAGSGELFF
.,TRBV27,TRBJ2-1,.,TGTGCCAGCAGCCAGTACAATGAGCAGTTCTTC,CASSQYNEQFF
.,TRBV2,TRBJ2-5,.,TGTGCCAGCAGTGTTTTGACAGGAGGAGAGACCCAGTACTTC,CASSVLTGGETQYF
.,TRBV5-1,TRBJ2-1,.,TGCGCCAGCAGCTTTACGGAGTACAATGAGCAGTTCTTC,CASSFTEYNEQFF
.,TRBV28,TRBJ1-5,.,TGTGCCAGCAGTTTATGGCAGGATAGCAATCAGCCCCAGCATTTT,CASSLWQDSNQPQHF
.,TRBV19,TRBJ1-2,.,TGTGCCAGTAGTATAGAACCCGGTTCTAACTATGGCTACACCTTC,CASSIEPGSNYGYTF
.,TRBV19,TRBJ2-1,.,TGTGCCAGTAGTATGATAGAAAGAGCCCGAGGGATCTCCTACAATGAGCAGTTCTTC,CASSMIERARGISYNEQFF
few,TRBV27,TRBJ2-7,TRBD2,TGTGCCAGCAGTCGTCGCGGGCTAGCGGCCCCGGCCGGGGTGGAGCAGTACTTC,CASSRRGLAAPAGVEQYF
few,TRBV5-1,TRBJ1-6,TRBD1,TGCGCCAGCAGCCAGGACAGGCCCTTGGGTTCACCCCTCCACTTT,CASSQDRPLGSPLHF
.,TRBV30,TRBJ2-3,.,TGTGCCTGGCAGAAACTAACTAGCACAGATACGCAGTATTTT,CAWQKLTSTDTQYF
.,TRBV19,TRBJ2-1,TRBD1,TGTGCCAGTAGTACCTCGACAGGGGTCAATGAGCAGTTCTTC,CASSTSTGVNEQFF
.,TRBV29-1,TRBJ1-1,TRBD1,TGCAGCGTTGAAAATTGGACAGGGATGAACACTGAAGCTTTCTTT,CSVENWTGMNTEAFF
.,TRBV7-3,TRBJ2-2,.,TGTGCCAGCAGCCCTGACTTGAACACCGGGGAGCTGTTTTTT,CASSPDLNTGELFF
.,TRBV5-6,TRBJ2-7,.,TGTGCCAGCAGCTTGGCCTGGGGGGGCTTGGTCTACGAGCAGTACTTC,CASSLAWGGLVYEQYF